The 10 T cell receptor beta chains below come from one sample, sequenced in a study of metastatic and nonmetastatic thyroid tumors. With MiXCR, TCRdb reprocessed the PCR reads. The sample contains 21,000 or so clones, approximately 25% of which appear only once. Thyroid surgery was preceded by no treatment in any patient. The sequenced sample was blood. The receptors were gathered from a female donor with papillary thyroid cancer or a benign thyroid nodule (not recorded which). Some clones in this sample may be carry-over from other donors' samples.

This clone appeared a few times. The chain employs TRBV6-1 and TRBJ1-5, with 8 bases aligning to TRBD1. V gave up 6 bases and J gave up 6 bases; unmatched junction bases: 4. The germline gives CDR1 MNHNS, CDR2 SASEGT. This CDR3 is built from 13 residues. This CDR3 reads CASRDRVGQPQHF. CDR3 bases: TGTGCCAGCAGGGACAGGGTCGGTCAGCCCCAGCATTTT.

This clone has a count of ten or more. The rearrangement uses TRBV7-3 and TRBJ2-7; the D gene is possibly TRBD2 (6 bases). Germline V gene data show CDR1 as SGHTA and CDR2 as FQGTGA. Trimming removed 5 bases from V and 2 bases from J, with 13 bases in between. The CDR3 extends over 14 amino acids. Here the CDR3 DNA reads TGTGCCAGCAGCCCGGGGGTATTCCCCTACGAGCAGTACTTC. Translating gives CASSPGVFPYEQYF.

In this sample, this clone turned up a few times. The V and J genes are TRBV11-2 and TRBJ2-2; 10 bases align to TRBD2. J lost 4 bases, V lost 5 bases, and 13 bases had no gene match. The CDR3 runs 18 residues. The germline gives CDR1 SGHAT, CDR2 FQNNGV. DNA for the CDR3: TGTGCCAGCAGCCCGGGGCGGACTAGCGGCTTTGTCACCGGGGAGCTGTTTTTT. Residues: CASSPGRTSGFVTGELFF.

About this clone: One end of the junction varies from germline; a read error may be responsible. This chain uses TRBV7-3 with TRBJ1-1; the D gene is possibly TRBD1 (6 bases). CDR3 length equals 13 residues. Looked up from germline, CDR1 is SGHTA and CDR2 is FQGTGA. CDR3 region: CGSSQNLAGEAFF. The CDR3 DNA is TGTGGCAGCAGCCAAAACCTAGCAGGGGAGGCTTTCTTT. The full variable domain, in which reference TRBV7-3 and TRBJ1-1 provide the parts outside the CDR3, is GAGVSQTPSNKVTEKGKYVELRCDPISGHTALYWYRQSLGQGPEFLIYFQGTGAADDSGLPNDRFFAVRPEGSVSTLKIQRTERGDSAVYLCGSSQNLAGEAFFGQGTRLTVV.

The table lists this clone with many counts. J is TRBJ2-3 and V is TRBV12-3 or TRBV12-4; a weak D match, TRBD2 (5 bases). The CDR3 contains 11 residues. Trimming took off 7 bases at V and 3 bases at J, with 5 bases between the two ends. The CDR3 bases are TGTGCCAGCACGGGGACAGATACGCAGTATTTT. Amino acid sequence: CASTGTDTQYF.

This clone was detected many times. This chain joins TRBV5-1 and TRBJ2-1; 7 bases line up with TRBD1. Per the germline V gene, CDR1 is SGHRS and CDR2 is YFSETQ. The CDR3 extends over 14 amino acids. Trimming took 4 bases from V and 7 from J; bases not matched to a gene: 8. The CDR3 nucleotides are TGCGCCAGCAGCATGATGACAGGGATGAATGAGCAGTTCTTC. Translated: CASSMMTGMNEQFF.

To note about this clone: It is likely a read error, because the conserved phenylalanine at the end of the CDR3 is missing. This chain links TRBV6-2 or TRBV6-3 with TRBJ2-5; possibly TRBD2 for D (6 bases). Between the trimmed V and J ends, which lost 3 bases and 8 bases, there was a span of 19 bases. The germline gives CDR1 MNHEY, CDR2 SVGEGT. The CDR3 loop spans 15 amino acids. In nucleotides, the CDR3 is TGTGCCAGCAGTTATAAGGGGCCGGGCGCGGGAACCCAGTACTGC. Amino acid sequence: CASSYKGPGAGTQYC.

This clone was seen repeatedly, ten times or more. This chain joins TRBV7-9 and TRBJ1-1, with no clear D. CDR1 SEHNR and CDR2 FQNEAQ come from the germline V gene (reference sequence). Trimming pared 5 bases from V and 1 base from J, leaving 5 bases between. The CDR3 is 12 residues long. This CDR3 reads CASSLQNTEAFF. DNA of the CDR3: TGTGCCAGCAGCCTGCAGAACACTGAAGCTTTCTTT.

With respect to this clone: A single base separates this from a much larger clone, so it may be a read error. CDR3 bases: TGTGCCAGCAGCTTGGGGTCCAGTTTCTCACCCCCCCACTTT. The encoded protein is CASSLGSSFSPPHF. The V and J genes are TRBV5-4 and TRBJ1-6; D ambiguous. This CDR3 is built from 14 residues. CDR1 and CDR2 (germline): SGHNT, YYREEE (reference sequence).

By sample share, this clone is medium-sized. The chain links TRBV19 to TRBJ1-2; the D gene is possibly TRBD1 (6 bases). Trimming shortened V by 6 bases and J by 3 bases, and 17 bases separated the two germline ends. The CDR3 is made up of 15 amino acids. Per the germline V gene, CDR1 is LNHDA and CDR2 is SQIVND (reference sequence). CDR3 residues: CASRRTHRVDYGYTF. DNA of the CDR3: TGTGCCAGTAGACGTACACACAGGGTGGACTATGGCTACACCTTC.